This T cell receptor beta chain is drawn from a study of blood T cells in healthy people across ages. General study points: Considered underestimates were the diversity estimates obtained from one million T cells. The study found more naive CD4+ cells and higher diversity in long-lived than aged donors.

Worth noting for this clonotype: Antigen: not known.

The germline V gene encodes CDR1 MNHEY and CDR2 SMNVEV (reference sequence). The CDR3 is 18 residues long. Trimming removed 0 bases from V and 5 bases from J; junction bases left unmatched: 10. Next came a second PCR, run for roughly 6 to 11 cycles, which used a sample-barcoded 5' primer along with a J-beta primer mix. TCRdb re-analysed the 5' RACE reads in MiXCR, keeping a single row per CDR3 protein. There are almost 800,000 distinct CDR3 sequences in the sample; roughly 64% occur only once, and 20% to 25% lies in the top ten. The V gene is TRBV27, the J gene TRBJ1-1; 12 bases fit TRBD1. Sequences were obtained from blood. This TCR came from a man between 25 and 39 years old in good health. The CDR3 DNA follows: TGTGCCAGCAGTTTATCAGGGACAGGGGGCTCCGGGGGGACTGAAGCTTTCTTT. Protein: CASSLSGTGGSGGTEAFF.